This T cell receptor beta chain came from a study of shared clonotypes between healthy human individuals. Positive CCR7 selection of CD45RO-negative cells yielded the naive CD8 cells, and terminally differentiated effector memory CD45RA+ cells were excluded. All participating donors were Caucasian adults from Nashville, Tennessee. Losses at the gene ends were 5 bases for V and 6 bases for J; bases not matched to a gene: 14. Germline V gene lookup returns CDR1 MGHRA and CDR2 YSYEKL. CDR3 length equals 17 residues. The table came from immunoSEQ multiplex PCR; TCRdb's copy has only in-frame clones and leaves some out. The sample includes under 2,000,000 clones, approximately 94% seen only once; the top ten take 1.2%.

Material for sequencing was naive CD8+ T cells sorted from blood. The clonotype was recovered from a man in his late teens or twenties in good health. The chain employs TRBV4-1 and TRBJ1-5; TRBD1 matches 9 bases. CDR3 region: CASSSGQGFEAFQPQHF. Here the CDR3 DNA reads TGCGCCAGCAGCTCGGGACAGGGTTTCGAAGCGTTTCAGCCCCAGCATTTT.